The next 30 T cell receptor beta chains were all read from a single sample in a study of CD8 T cells in Susac syndrome (dated by TCRdb to the late 2010s). The protocol used for the library was the immunoSEQ multiplex PCR assay. RNA was extracted using the RNeasy kit, and about 0.5 to 1 ug of the RNA was reverse transcribed with random hexamers. Using fastp at Q25 and MiXCR, TCRdb reprocessed the public reads and kept productive beta chains. Every CDR3 protein is listed once, alongside the most common genes and DNA of its rows. The table for this sample lists about 180,000 distinct CDR3 sequences; 94% of them were counted only once. More than 0.095% of the sample is taken by the ten largest. Sequencing was carried out using CD4+ T cells from PBMCs. The source is a human donor with Susac syndrome.

The chain links TRBV20-1 to TRBJ1-2, with TRBD1 matching 7 bases. CDR1 is DFQATT and CDR2 is SNEGSKA in the germline V gene (reference sequence). After removal of 0 bases from V and 6 bases from J, the junction contained 7 bases not matched to a gene. This CDR3 has 14 residues. Here the CDR3 DNA reads TGCAGTGCTAGAGATCAAAACAGGGGCGATGGCTACACCTTC. It is translated as CSARDQNRGDGYTF.

Only one count was recorded for this clonotype. The CDR3 here is CASSLRDRGGETQYF. CDR3 coding DNA: TGTGCCAGCAGCCTAAGGGACAGGGGCGGTGAGACCCAGTACTTC. The chain links TRBV7-8 to TRBJ2-5; 10 bases map to TRBD1. From germline, CDR1 is SGHVS and CDR2 FQNEAQ. This CDR3 spans 15 amino acids. V was clipped by 5 bases and J by 5 bases; unmatched bases: 8.

This clonotype was observed once. The gene calls are TRBV7-2 and TRBJ2-3; D may be TRBD1 (5 bases). The germline V gene has CDR1 SGHTA and CDR2 FQGNSA. The CDR3 is 15 amino acids. The V and J ends lost 3 bases and 1 base respectively, with 11 bases between them. The CDR3 bases are TGTGCCAGCAGCTTTGTACAGGCCCGCACAGATACGCAGTATTTT. Translation: CASSFVQARTDTQYF.

The chain joins TRBV10-3 to TRBJ1-1; D gene uncertain. Germline V gene data show CDR1 as ENHRY and CDR2 as SYGVKD. CDR3 size: 12 residues. V was clipped by 5 bases and J by 4 bases, with 8 bases between them. CDR3 nucleotides: TGTGCCATCAGTCCTAGAACCACTGAAGCTTTCTTT. Its protein is CAISPRTTEAFF.

In its sample, this clonotype was seen once. J is TRBJ1-2 and V is TRBV3-1; 7 bases match TRBD1. This CDR3 spans 15 amino acids. V shed 4 bases and J 4 bases; nucleotides not matched to a gene: 9. Germline-derived CDR1 and CDR2 are LGHDT and YNNKEL (reference sequence). CDR3 sequence (DNA): TGTGCCAGCAGCCCTACCGGGACAGAGTTCTATGGCTACACCTTC. Its translation: CASSPTGTEFYGYTF.

The V call is TRBV3-1, the J call TRBJ2-3, with D possibly TRBD1 on 5 matching bases. Trimming shortened V by 7 bases and J by 9 bases, and 11 bases separated the two germline ends. The CDR3 is made up of 11 amino acids. Germline CDR1 LGHDT, CDR2 YNNKEL (reference sequence). The CDR3 protein is CASTLGVTQYF. The CDR3 DNA reads as TGTGCCAGCACCCTAGGGGTAACGCAGTATTTT.

The J gene is TRBJ2-1, the V gene TRBV10-2, with 9 bases that match TRBD1. The germline gives CDR1 WSHSY, CDR2 SAAADI. This CDR3 contains 14 residues. Unmatched junction bases numbered 4, after V lost 6 bases and J lost 4 bases. CDR3 DNA: TGCGCCAGCAGAGGGACAGGGTCGTACAATGAGCAGTTCTTC. This translates into CASRGTGSYNEQFF.

The V gene is TRBV18, the J gene TRBJ1-1, with a weak D call TRBD1 (6 bases). Germline V CDR1 and CDR2: KGHSH, LQKENI. V lost 1 base and J 2 bases, leaving 11 bases between the germline ends. The CDR3 has 15 residues. The DNA of the CDR3 is TGTGCCAGCTCACCACGGGACAACGGAAACACTGAAGCTTTCTTT. The encoded protein is CASSPRDNGNTEAFF. The variable domain in full, completed from reference TRBV18 and TRBJ1-1, reads NAGVMQNPRHLVRRRGQEARLRCSPMKGHSHVYWYRQLPEEGLKFMVYLQKENIIDESGMPKERFSAEFPKEGPSILRIQQVVRGDSAAYFCASSPRDNGNTEAFFGQGTRLTVV.

The chain is built from TRBV12-3 or TRBV12-4 and TRBJ2-3; TRBD2 agrees at 10 bases. CDR3 length: 15 residues. V shed 6 bases and J 7 bases; nucleotides not matched to a gene: 10. The CDR3 DNA is TGTGCCAGCAGGATTAGCGGGGGGCCCATCAATACGCAGTATTTT. This sequence encodes CASRISGGPINTQYF.

The chain uses TRBV9 and TRBJ2-5; D call uncertain. The CDR3 loop spans 13 amino acids. The V and J ends lost 0 bases and 5 bases respectively, with 8 bases between them. Germline CDR1 reads SGDLS; CDR2 reads YYNGEE. The CDR3 is CASSVGPRETQYF. The CDR3 bases are TGTGCCAGCAGCGTAGGGCCCAGGGAGACCCAGTACTTC.

The rearrangement links TRBV6-5 to TRBJ1-5, with 8 bases identical to TRBD1. Germline V gene lookup returns CDR1 MNHEY and CDR2 SVGAGI. With V trimmed by 6 bases and J by 6 bases, 10 bases remained unmatched. The CDR3 covers 15 residues. In nucleotides, the CDR3 is TGTGCCAGCAGGCCATCGCAGGGGGCTATTCAGCCCCAGCATTTT. Translation: CASRPSQGAIQPQHF.

The chain is built from TRBV15 and TRBJ2-7; a possible D gene is TRBD1 (6 bases). Germline CDR1 and CDR2: LNHNV and YYDKDF (reference sequence). This CDR3 has 15 amino acids. The V end was cut by 0 bases, the J end by 3 bases, with 12 bases between. As DNA, the CDR3 is TGTGCCACCAGCAGAGATAGACAGGTCAGCTACGAGCAGTACTTC. It translates to CATSRDRQVSYEQYF.

CDR3 sequence reads: CASSQESQQYF. The CDR3, as DNA: TGTGCCAGCAGCCAAGAAAGTCAGCAGTACTTC. This sequence joins TRBV3-1 and TRBJ2-7; D is uncertain. The germline gives CDR1 LGHDT, CDR2 YNNKEL (reference sequence). The V end lost 0 bases, the J end lost 8 bases, and 5 bases lay between the germline ends. The CDR3 has 11 amino acids.

The chain combines TRBV12-3 or TRBV12-4 with TRBJ1-1, with 8 positions matching TRBD1. CDR3 length equals 14 residues. V lost 2 bases, J lost 4 bases, and 3 bases stayed unmatched. DNA for the CDR3: TGTGCCAGCAGTTTACAGGGGGCGGGCACTGAAGCTTTCTTT. This translates into CASSLQGAGTEAFF.

This clonotype was recorded a few times. The V gene is TRBV2, the J gene TRBJ2-5; no firm D call. This CDR3 is built from 13 residues. Trimming took 10 bases from V and 2 from J, leaving 14 bases between them. CDR1 is SNHLY and CDR2 is FYNNEI in the germline V gene. The CDR3 loop is CATTPRRQETQYF. DNA for the CDR3: TGTGCCACGACCCCGCGGCGGCAAGAGACCCAGTACTTC.

The J gene is TRBJ2-3, the V gene TRBV5-4; 8 bases match TRBD2. The CDR3 spans 14 residues. Per germline, CDR1 SGHNT and CDR2 YYREEE (reference sequence). V gave up 5 bases and J gave up 2 bases; unmatched junction bases: 4. The CDR3 spells CASRERGNTDTQYF. The CDR3 DNA sequence: TGTGCCAGCAGAGAGCGGGGGAACACAGATACGCAGTATTTT.

The rearrangement joins TRBV20-1 to TRBJ2-7; either TRBD1 or TRBD2 may fit D (5 bases each). CDR1 and CDR2 (germline): DFQATT, SNEGSKA (reference sequence). Trimming removed 6 bases from V and 0 bases from J, with 12 bases in between. This CDR3 spans 13 amino acids. CDR3 bases: TGCAGTGCCAATGGGGACCGCTCCTACGAGCAGTACTTC. This codes for CSANGDRSYEQYF.

The chain has TRBV5-1 and TRBJ1-6, with TRBD1 matching 8 bases. In germline, CDR1 is SGHRS, CDR2 YFSETQ. V lost 0 bases to trimming and J lost 8 bases; unmatched junction nucleotides: 10. This CDR3 region has 17 residues. The CDR3 DNA is TGCGCCAGCAGCTTGGAATGGTTAGGACAGGGAGATTCACCCCTCCACTTT. Amino acid sequence: CASSLEWLGQGDSPLHF.

The chain recombines TRBV12-5 with TRBJ1-1; 9 positions match TRBD1. The V and J ends lost 2 bases and 3 bases, in that order; junction bases with no gene match: 4. Per the germline V gene, CDR1 is LGHNT and CDR2 is FRNRAP. The CDR3 covers 15 residues. CDR3 bases: TGTGCTAGTGGTTTGAGACAGGGGGATCACACTGAAGCTTTCTTT. Residues: CASGLRQGDHTEAFF.

As DNA, the CDR3 is TGCAGTGCTAGCCCCAGCAGGGGACAATCCAATCAGCCCCAGCATTTT. This codes for CSASPSRGQSNQPQHF. V usage is TRBV20-1 and J usage is TRBJ1-5, with a tentative D call TRBD1 (6 bases). This CDR3 contains 16 residues. Germline V gives CDR1 DFQATT, CDR2 SNEGSKA (reference sequence). V lost 3 bases to trimming and J lost 3 bases, with 18 bases between them.

The chain has TRBV7-6 and TRBJ1-2; D gene ambiguous. CDR1 and CDR2 from the germline V gene are SGHVS and FNYEAQ. This CDR3 spans 12 amino acids. Trimming stripped 5 bases from V and 4 bases from J, with 8 bases between. CDR3 DNA: TGTGCCAGCAGCCCAGACACCTATGGCTACACCTTC. Its protein product is CASSPDTYGYTF.

The chain combines TRBV9 with TRBJ2-1, with 8 bases lining up with TRBD2. The CDR3 spans 14 residues. Germline CDR1 reads SGDLS; CDR2 reads YYNGEE. The V gene end was trimmed by 0 bases and the J gene end by 6 bases; junction bases not matched to a gene: 2. DNA of the CDR3: TGTGCCAGCAGCGTAGTAGGGACTAGCAATGAGCAGTTCTTC. It encodes CASSVVGTSNEQFF. The variable domain in full, completed from reference TRBV9 and TRBJ2-1, reads DSGVTQTPKHLITATGQRVTLRCSPRSGDLSVYWYQQSLDQGLQFLIQYYNGEERAKGNILERFSAQQFPDLHSELNLSSLELGDSALYFCASSVVGTSNEQFFGPGTRLTVL.

V usage is TRBV11-2 and J usage is TRBJ2-1, with D perhaps matching TRBD2 (5 bases). The CDR3 sequence is 15 residues long. The germline V and J ends were trimmed by 3 bases and 6 bases, with 15 bases remaining between them. The germline gives CDR1 SGHAT, CDR2 FQNNGV. CDR3 sequence reads: CASSFPRAWGNEQFF. CDR3 DNA sequence: TGTGCCAGCAGCTTTCCGAGGGCGTGGGGCAATGAGCAGTTCTTC.

This chain joins TRBV20-1 and TRBJ1-2; D is ambiguous. Germline V gene sequence: CDR1 DFQATT, CDR2 SNEGSKA (reference sequence). The CDR3 totals 13 residues. V lost 3 bases to trimming and J lost 6 bases, with 14 bases between them. The CDR3, as DNA: TGCAGTGCTAGTCTCGCCAGTCCGGATGGCTACACCTTC. Its protein is CSASLASPDGYTF.

The chain carries TRBV3-1 and TRBJ2-7, with unresolved D. This CDR3 region has 16 residues. V was pared by 2 bases and J by 0 bases, with 14 bases between. The germline CDR1 and CDR2 sequences are LGHDT and YNNKEL (reference sequence). The CDR3 region is CASSQTLRSSSYEQYF. The CDR3 DNA sequence: TGTGCCAGCAGCCAAACCCTAAGAAGCAGCTCCTACGAGCAGTACTTC.

V gene TRBV12-3 or TRBV12-4 combines with J gene TRBJ1-5, with D unclear. V lost 6 bases, J lost 2 bases, and 17 bases lay in between. This CDR3 has 16 amino acids. CDR3 sequence (DNA): TGTGCCAGCAGCCCTGGCCACCCAAGGGGCAATCAGCCCCAGCATTTT. It is translated as CASSPGHPRGNQPQHF.

J is TRBJ2-5 and V is TRBV27; D not resolved. Per germline, CDR1 MNHEY and CDR2 SMNVEV (reference sequence). The CDR3 length is 19 residues. Trimming shortened V by 0 bases and J by 1 base, and 21 bases separated the two germline ends. The CDR3 coding sequence is TGTGCCAGCAGTTTATCGGCCCTTTCGGGCAGACGAAGCCAAGAGACCCAGTACTTC. It is translated as CASSLSALSGRRSQETQYF.

The rearrangement joins TRBV5-1 to TRBJ1-1; D possibly corresponds to TRBD1 (5 bases). Germline lookup yields CDR1 SGHRS and CDR2 YFSETQ. There are 18 residues in the CDR3. The ends were cut back, 5 bases at V and 0 bases at J, with 23 bases in the middle. The CDR3, as DNA: TGCGCCAGCAGGCGCGGTTTCGACAGCTATTCCCTGAACACTGAAGCTTTCTTT. Translated: CASRRGFDSYSLNTEAFF. The full variable domain, its missing parts supplied by reference TRBV5-1 and TRBJ1-1, is KAGVTQTPRYLIKTRGQQVTLSCSPISGHRSVSWYQQTPGQGLQFLFEYFSETQRNKGNFPGRFSGRQFSNSRSEMNVSTLELGDSALYLCASRRGFDSYSLNTEAFFGQGTRLTVV.

The chain recombines TRBV5-1 with TRBJ1-2; possible D gene TRBD1, 5 bases. The CDR3 sequence is 13 residues long. Trimming took 0 bases from V and 3 from J, leaving 6 bases between them. The V gene's germline CDR1 is SGHRS and CDR2 YFSETQ. The CDR3 bases are TGCGCCAGCAGCTTGGGACAGTACTATGGCTACACCTTC. Protein: CASSLGQYYGYTF.

This rearrangement joins TRBV5-4 to TRBJ1-6; a weak D match, TRBD1 (6 bases). This CDR3 has 15 residues. The V and J ends lost 4 bases and 10 bases respectively, with 18 bases between them. The germline gives CDR1 SGHNT, CDR2 YYREEE (reference sequence). This CDR3 is CASSLTGSTGSPLHF. The CDR3 DNA reads as TGTGCCAGCAGCCTTACAGGGTCGACTGGCTCACCCCTCCACTTT.